This is a list of T cell receptor beta chains from one sample in a study of blood T cell repertoires in COVID-19. Here immunoSEQ multiplex PCR was the method, and the copy in TCRdb shows in-frame clones only, minus some. Counted here are 310,000 or so clones, roughly 90% occurring once; the ten biggest clones make up about 11%. Sequenced input: peripheral blood. The receptors come from a woman aged 30 to 39 with COVID-19, enrolled during active disease. CDR3s include the opening cysteine and the closing phenylalanine or tryptophan. D genes are given only for firm matches. Clone size appears in some rows only: once, few, many, or a class for an expanded clone.

j_gene: TRBJ2-7; abundance: .; d_gene: TRBD1; v_gene: TRBV7-9; CDR3nt: TGTGCCACTGGACAGGGGGCGGCCGAGCAGTACTTC; CDR3aa: CATGQGAAEQYF
j_gene: TRBJ2-5; abundance: .; d_gene: TRBD2; v_gene: TRBV24-1; CDR3nt: TGTGCCACCAGTGATTGGACTAGCGGGAGCCTATCGGCAGAGACCCAGTACTTC; CDR3aa: CATSDWTSGSLSAETQYF
j_gene: TRBJ1-5; abundance: .; d_gene: .; v_gene: TRBV2; CDR3nt: TGTGCCAGCAGTGATGCAGGGGTTGATCAGCCCCAGCATTTT; CDR3aa: CASSDAGVDQPQHF
j_gene: TRBJ2-2; abundance: .; d_gene: TRBD2; v_gene: TRBV5-5; CDR3nt: TGTGCCAGCAGCTTGGTGGGGGAGGGCTACACCGGGGAGCTGTTTTTT; CDR3aa: CASSLVGEGYTGELFF
j_gene: TRBJ2-3; abundance: .; d_gene: TRBD2; v_gene: TRBV7-9; CDR3nt: TGTGCCAGCAGTCCCACTAGCGGGGATAGCACAGATACGCAGTATTTT; CDR3aa: CASSPTSGDSTDTQYF
j_gene: TRBJ1-1; abundance: .; d_gene: .; v_gene: TRBV28; CDR3nt: TGTGCCAGCACTCCGGGGGGAGCGAACCCGAACACTGAAGCTTTCTTT; CDR3aa: CASTPGGANPNTEAFF
j_gene: TRBJ2-2; abundance: .; d_gene: .; v_gene: TRBV27; CDR3nt: TGTGCCAGCAGTTTATATTACAGGGACACCGGGGAGCTGTTTTTT; CDR3aa: CASSLYYRDTGELFF
j_gene: TRBJ2-7; abundance: .; d_gene: TRBD2; v_gene: TRBV5-1; CDR3nt: TGCGCCAGCAGCTTGGGGGCAGCGGGAGTCGAGCAGTACTTC; CDR3aa: CASSLGAAGVEQYF
j_gene: TRBJ2-7; abundance: .; d_gene: .; v_gene: TRBV27; CDR3nt: TGTGCCAGCAGTTTCCCAAACGGCTACGAGCAGTACTTC; CDR3aa: CASSFPNGYEQYF
j_gene: TRBJ1-3; abundance: .; d_gene: .; v_gene: TRBV10-3; CDR3nt: TGTGCCATCAGGCGGGTGTCAGGAAACACCATATATTTT; CDR3aa: CAIRRVSGNTIYF
j_gene: TRBJ2-7; abundance: few; d_gene: .; v_gene: TRBV2; CDR3nt: TGTGCCAGCAAACTGAGCTCCTACGAGCAGTACTTC; CDR3aa: CASKLSSYEQYF
j_gene: TRBJ2-3; abundance: .; d_gene: .; v_gene: TRBV6-1; CDR3nt: TGTGCCAGCAGTGACCTGCTTTATTCTCCACCAGGCACAGATACGCAGTATTTT; CDR3aa: CASSDLLYSPPGTDTQYF
j_gene: TRBJ2-7; abundance: .; d_gene: .; v_gene: TRBV4-1; CDR3nt: TGCGCCAGCAGCCAAGAGGTAGTGAGCTCCTACGAGCAGTACTTC; CDR3aa: CASSQEVVSSYEQYF